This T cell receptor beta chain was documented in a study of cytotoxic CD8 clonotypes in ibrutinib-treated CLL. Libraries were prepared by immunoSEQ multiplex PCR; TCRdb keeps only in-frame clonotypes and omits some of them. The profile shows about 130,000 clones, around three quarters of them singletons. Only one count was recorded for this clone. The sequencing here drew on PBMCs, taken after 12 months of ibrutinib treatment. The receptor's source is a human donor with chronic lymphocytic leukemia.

CDR3 sequence reads: CASSGQNYGYTF. CDR3 DNA: TGCGCCAGCAGCGGGCAGAACTATGGCTACACCTTC. The V call is TRBV5-1, the J call TRBJ1-2; D uncertain. Trimming shortened V by 4 bases and J by 2 bases, and 6 bases separated the two germline ends. This CDR3 comprises 12 residues. Looked up from germline, CDR1 is SGHRS and CDR2 is YFSETQ.